Shown below are 19 T cell receptor beta chains from a single sample sequenced in a study of T cells in Graves' hyperthyroidism and ophthalmopathy. TCR beta CDR3 regions were amplified from RNA. HTBI primers were used for first-round RT-PCR of the TCR CDR3. One entry per CDR3 protein, called by TCRdb with MiXCR from the multiplex PCR reads. The sample contains about 460,000 distinct CDR3 sequences, roughly 22% of which appear only once. Sequenced: blood. These receptors were obtained from a woman between 65 and 79 years old with Graves' ophthalmopathy.

This clonotype was seen only a few times. The chain links TRBV11-3 to TRBJ2-7; tentatively, D is TRBD1 or TRBD2 (5 bases each). Trimming shortened V by 5 bases and J by 3 bases, and 14 bases separated the two germline ends. The CDR3 sequence is 14 residues long. Germline V CDR1 and CDR2: SGHNT, YENEEA. The chain's CDR3 is CASSPRAGSYEQYF. The DNA for the CDR3 is TGTGCCAGCAGCCCGAGGGCAGGGAGCTACGAGCAGTACTTC.

This rearrangement joins TRBV24-1 to TRBJ2-3, with TRBD1 matching over 11 bases. Germline-derived CDR1 and CDR2 are KGHDR and SFDVKD. CDR3 length equals 18 residues. Germline trimming cut 5 bases from V and 4 bases from J; bases unmatched to any gene: 13. The CDR3 DNA follows: TGTGCCACCAGTGGGGGGACAGGGGGAGGACGGTGGGCAGATACGCAGTATTTT. This codes for CATSGGTGGGRWADTQYF.

J is TRBJ2-7 and V is TRBV10-3; 12 positions agree with TRBD2. Germline V gene sequence: CDR1 ENHRY, CDR2 SYGVKD. The CDR3 sequence is 15 residues long. V gave up 0 bases and J gave up 4 bases; unmatched junction bases: 1. The CDR3 region has the DNA TGTGCCATCAGTGAGTCGGGGACTAGCGGGTACGAGCAGTACTTC. Translated, it gives CAISESGTSGYEQYF.

The chain combines TRBV5-1 with TRBJ2-4, with D possibly matching TRBD2 (7 bases). V was shortened by 5 bases and J by 6 bases, with 18 bases between the two germline ends. The CDR3 spans 15 residues. From germline, CDR1 is SGHRS and CDR2 YFSETQ. As DNA, the CDR3 is TGCGCCAGCAGAGGGGGGGCGGGCTCCGGAAACATTCAGTACTTC. Its protein product is CASRGGAGSGNIQYF. Drawing the rest from reference TRBV5-1 and TRBJ2-4, the complete variable domain is KAGVTQTPRYLIKTRGQQVTLSCSPISGHRSVSWYQQTPGQGLQFLFEYFSETQRNKGNFPGRFSGRQFSNSRSEMNVSTLELGDSALYLCASRGGAGSGNIQYFGAGTRLSVL.

This clonotype was detected many times. The chain joins TRBV7-9 to TRBJ2-1; the match to TRBD2 covers 8 bases. Germline CDR1 is SEHNR and CDR2 is FQNEAQ (reference sequence). The length of the CDR3 is 16 residues. J gave up 9 bases and V 5 bases, and 15 bases lay outside the gene matches. As DNA, the CDR3 is TGTGCCAGCAGCCCCGTGGACACGGCGGGAGGATCTGAGCAGTTCTTC. Residues: CASSPVDTAGGSEQFF.

The chain is built from TRBV20-1 and TRBJ2-7; 11 nucleotides match TRBD2. The CDR3 runs 17 residues. The V gene end was trimmed by 1 base and the J gene end by 0 bases; junction bases not matched to a gene: 8. Germline assignment: CDR1 DFQATT and CDR2 SNEGSKA (reference sequence). DNA for the CDR3: TGCAGTGCTAGAGTAGCGGGAGGGCCAGGGGGCTCCTACGAGCAGTACTTC. Its protein product is CSARVAGGPGGSYEQYF.

This clonotype occurred a few times. The V gene is TRBV12-5, the J gene TRBJ2-1, with D unclear. V lost 0 bases, J lost 0 bases, and 9 bases lay in between. The CDR3 contains 16 residues. The V gene's germline CDR1 is LGHNT and CDR2 FRNRAP. CDR3 DNA: TGTGCTAGTGGTTTGGTACAGAAAGACTCCTACAATGAGCAGTTCTTC. As protein: CASGLVQKDSYNEQFF.

This clonotype was counted between two and nine times. The chain recombines TRBV28 with TRBJ2-7; 11 nucleotides align to TRBD1. The ends lost 7 bases at V and 2 bases at J; junction bases unmatched: 13. CDR1 is MDHEN, CDR2 SYDVKM, per germline. The CDR3 consists of 17 residues. CDR3 protein: CASITPGGDRGAYEQYF. CDR3 DNA sequence: TGTGCCAGCATCACCCCAGGGGGGGACAGGGGGGCCTACGAGCAGTACTTC.

In this sample, this clonotype turned up a few times. The genes are TRBV19 and TRBJ2-1; TRBD1 matches 9 bases. CDR3 length equals 13 residues. V was clipped by 7 bases and J by 7 bases; unmatched bases: 5. Looked up from germline, CDR1 is LNHDA and CDR2 is SQIVND (reference sequence). The CDR3 DNA sequence: TGTGCCAGTATTAACAGGGGGCGGAATGAGCAGTTCTTC. Amino acid sequence: CASINRGRNEQFF.

This clonotype was counted between two and nine times. The gene calls are TRBV20-1 and TRBJ2-3; 9 nucleotides match TRBD2. The CDR3 length is 14 residues. The germline CDR1 and CDR2 sequences are DFQATT and SNEGSKA (reference sequence). V trimming: 6 bases; J trimming: 1 base; junction bases outside the gene matches: 5. This CDR3 is CSASREGGTDTQYF. The DNA of the CDR3 is TGCAGTGCCTCGCGGGAGGGGGGCACAGATACGCAGTATTTT.

V gene TRBV6-4 combines with J gene TRBJ2-2, with TRBD1 identical over 9 bases. This CDR3 is 18 amino acids long. V lost 3 bases, J lost 4 bases, and 12 bases stayed unmatched. Looked up from germline, CDR1 is MRHNA and CDR2 is SNTAGT. The CDR3, as DNA: TGTGCCAGCAGTGAGCCCAGGAGGACAGGGGCCTTCACCGGGGAGCTGTTTTTT. Its protein product is CASSEPRRTGAFTGELFF.

This clonotype was counted at least ten times. The chain employs TRBV12-5 and TRBJ1-1; no firm D call. The germline CDR1 and CDR2 sequences are LGHNT and FRNRAP. Trimming removed 1 base from V and 10 bases from J, with 7 bases in between. The CDR3 is made up of 11 amino acids. This CDR3 reads CASGLGHGAFF. In nucleotides, the CDR3 is TGTGCTAGTGGTTTGGGCCATGGAGCTTTCTTT.

The V and J genes are TRBV6-1 and TRBJ1-2; 9 nucleotides line up with TRBD1. The CDR3 has 15 amino acids. Unmatched junction bases numbered 8, after V lost 5 bases and J lost 4 bases. The germline gives CDR1 MNHNS, CDR2 SASEGT. The CDR3: CASSPRGTGSYGYTF. As DNA, the CDR3 is TGTGCCAGCAGTCCCCGCGGGACAGGGTCCTATGGCTACACCTTC.

This clonotype was counted ten times or more. The chain uses TRBV7-8 and TRBJ1-2; 9 nucleotides agree with TRBD1. CDR1 is SGHVS, CDR2 FQNEAQ, per germline. V was pared by 5 bases and J by 3 bases, with 4 bases of the junction left unmatched. CDR3 length: 14 amino acids. CDR3 bases: TGTGCCAGCAGCAGGACAGGGGCGCACTATGGCTACACCTTC. As protein: CASSRTGAHYGYTF.

The chain couples TRBV29-1 to TRBJ1-2; D unclear. CDR1 SQVTM and CDR2 ANQGSEA come from the germline V gene. CDR3 length: 14 amino acids. V was trimmed by 3 bases and J by 6 bases, leaving 17 bases between them. The CDR3 sequence: CSVDFGRARDGYTF. CDR3 coding DNA: TGCAGCGTTGATTTTGGGAGGGCACGGGATGGCTACACCTTC.

This clonotype has more than one count but fewer than ten. The V and J genes are TRBV9 and TRBJ1-3; 7 bases are shared with TRBD1. The CDR3 totals 16 residues. V dropped 4 bases and J dropped 0; count of bases not matched to a gene: 7. Germline values: CDR1 SGDLS, CDR2 YYNGEE. The CDR3 is CASSPNRGGSGNTIYF. CDR3 DNA: TGTGCCAGCAGCCCCAACAGGGGAGGCTCTGGAAACACCATATATTTT.

The chain couples TRBV20-1 to TRBJ2-3; D may correspond to TRBD1 or TRBD2 (5 bases each). Trimming stripped 0 bases from V and 5 bases from J, with 18 bases between. Germline CDR1 and CDR2: DFQATT and SNEGSKA (reference sequence). There are 16 residues in the CDR3. The CDR3 DNA is TGCAGTGCTAGAGATCTCGGGGCGGCTTACGGAGATACGCAGTATTTT. Amino acids: CSARDLGAAYGDTQYF.

J is TRBJ2-2 and V is TRBV27; the match to TRBD1 covers 10 bases. Per the germline V gene, CDR1 is MNHEY and CDR2 is SMNVEV (reference sequence). Trimming took 10 bases from V and 4 from J; bases not matched to a gene: 6. CDR3 length equals 14 residues. CDR3 residues: CATPGDRGTGELFF. DNA for the CDR3: TGTGCCACTCCTGGGGACAGGGGCACCGGGGAGCTGTTTTTT.

The CDR3 nucleotides read TGTGCCAGCAGCCTCCGCGGGGGCCTAATGAACACTGAAGCTTTCTTT. This translates into CASSLRGGLMNTEAFF. The genes are TRBV14 and TRBJ1-1, with a weak D call TRBD1 (6 bases). Germline CDR1 reads SGHDN; CDR2 reads FVKESK. This CDR3 has 16 residues. Trimming removed 4 bases from V and 0 bases from J, with 15 bases in between.